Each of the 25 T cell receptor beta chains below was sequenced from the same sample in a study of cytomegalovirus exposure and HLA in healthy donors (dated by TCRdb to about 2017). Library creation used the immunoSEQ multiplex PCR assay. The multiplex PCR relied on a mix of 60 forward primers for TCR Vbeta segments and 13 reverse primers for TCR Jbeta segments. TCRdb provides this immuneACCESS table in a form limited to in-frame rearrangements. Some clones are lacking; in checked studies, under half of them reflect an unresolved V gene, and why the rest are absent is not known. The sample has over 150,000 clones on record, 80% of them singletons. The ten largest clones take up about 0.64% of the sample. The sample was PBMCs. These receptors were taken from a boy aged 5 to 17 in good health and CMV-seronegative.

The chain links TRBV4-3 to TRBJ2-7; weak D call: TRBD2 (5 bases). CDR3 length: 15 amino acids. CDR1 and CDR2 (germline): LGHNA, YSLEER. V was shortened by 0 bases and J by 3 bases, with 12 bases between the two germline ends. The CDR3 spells CASSQDPEGFYEQYF. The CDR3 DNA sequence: TGCGCCAGCAGCCAAGACCCCGAGGGTTTCTACGAGCAGTACTTC.

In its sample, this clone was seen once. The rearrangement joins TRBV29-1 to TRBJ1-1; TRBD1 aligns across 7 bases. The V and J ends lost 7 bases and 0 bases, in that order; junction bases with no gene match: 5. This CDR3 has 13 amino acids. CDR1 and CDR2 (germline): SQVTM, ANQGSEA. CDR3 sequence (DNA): TGCAGCGCCCGGGACAGTTTGAACACTGAAGCTTTCTTT. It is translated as CSARDSLNTEAFF.

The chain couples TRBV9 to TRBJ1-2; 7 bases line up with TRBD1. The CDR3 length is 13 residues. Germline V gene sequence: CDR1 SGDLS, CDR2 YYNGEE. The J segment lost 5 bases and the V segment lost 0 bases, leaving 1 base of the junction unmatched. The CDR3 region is CASSVGQGYGYTF. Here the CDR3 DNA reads TGTGCCAGCAGCGTAGGACAGGGTTATGGCTACACCTTC.

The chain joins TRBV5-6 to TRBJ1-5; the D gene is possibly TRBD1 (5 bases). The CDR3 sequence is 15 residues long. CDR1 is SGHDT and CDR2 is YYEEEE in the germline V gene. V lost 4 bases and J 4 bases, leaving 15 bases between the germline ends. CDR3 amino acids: CASSQVQQVNQPQHF. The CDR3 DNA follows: TGTGCCAGCAGCCAGGTGCAACAGGTTAATCAGCCCCAGCATTTT.

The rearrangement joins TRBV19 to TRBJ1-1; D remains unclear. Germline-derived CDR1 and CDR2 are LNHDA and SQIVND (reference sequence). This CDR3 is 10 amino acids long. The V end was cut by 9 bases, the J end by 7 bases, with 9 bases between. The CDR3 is CASGQVEAFF. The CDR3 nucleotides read TGTGCCAGCGGCCAGGTTGAAGCTTTCTTT.

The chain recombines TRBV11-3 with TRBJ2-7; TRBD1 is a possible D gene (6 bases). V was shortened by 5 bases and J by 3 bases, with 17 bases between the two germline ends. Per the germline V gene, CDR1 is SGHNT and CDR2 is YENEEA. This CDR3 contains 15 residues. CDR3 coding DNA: TGTGCCAGCAGCCCGTGGACAGTCCTGAACTACGAGCAGTACTTC. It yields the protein CASSPWTVLNYEQYF.

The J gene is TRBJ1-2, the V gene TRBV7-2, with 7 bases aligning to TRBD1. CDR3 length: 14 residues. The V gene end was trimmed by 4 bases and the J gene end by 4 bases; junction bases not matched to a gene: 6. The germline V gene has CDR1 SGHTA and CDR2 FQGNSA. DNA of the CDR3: TGTGCCAGCAGCTACCTTGGGACAGTCTATGGCTACACCTTC. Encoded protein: CASSYLGTVYGYTF. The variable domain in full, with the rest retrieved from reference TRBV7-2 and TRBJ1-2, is GAGVSQSPSNKVTEKGKDVELRCDPISGHTALYWYRQSLGQGLEFLIYFQGNSAPDKSGLPSDRFSAERTGGSVSTLTIQRTQQEDSAVYLCASSYLGTVYGYTFGSGTRLTVV.

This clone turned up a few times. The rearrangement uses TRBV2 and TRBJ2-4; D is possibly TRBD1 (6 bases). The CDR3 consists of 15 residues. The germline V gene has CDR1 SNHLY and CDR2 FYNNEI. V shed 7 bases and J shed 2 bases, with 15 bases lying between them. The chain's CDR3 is CASIPGAYSKNIQYF. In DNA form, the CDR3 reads TGTGCCAGCATTCCAGGGGCGTATTCCAAAAACATTCAGTACTTC.

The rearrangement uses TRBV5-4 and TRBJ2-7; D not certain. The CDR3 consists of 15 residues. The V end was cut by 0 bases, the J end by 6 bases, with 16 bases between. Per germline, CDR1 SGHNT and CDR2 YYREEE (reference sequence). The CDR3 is CASSLGAQYGLEQYF. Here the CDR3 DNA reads TGTGCCAGCAGCTTGGGGGCCCAATACGGTCTCGAGCAGTACTTC.

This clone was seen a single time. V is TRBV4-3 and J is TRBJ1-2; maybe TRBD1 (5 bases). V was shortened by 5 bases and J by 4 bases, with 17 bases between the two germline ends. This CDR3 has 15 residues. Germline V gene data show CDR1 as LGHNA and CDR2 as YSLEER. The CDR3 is CASSALTGGSYGYTF. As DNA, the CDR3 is TGCGCCAGCAGCGCCCTAACCGGGGGATCCTATGGCTACACCTTC.

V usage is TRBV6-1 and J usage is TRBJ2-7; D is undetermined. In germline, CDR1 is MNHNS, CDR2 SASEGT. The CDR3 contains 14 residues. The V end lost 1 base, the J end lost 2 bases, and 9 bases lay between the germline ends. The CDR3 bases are TGTGCCAGCAGTGAAGGTGTCGGAGCCTACGAGCAGTACTTC. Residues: CASSEGVGAYEQYF.

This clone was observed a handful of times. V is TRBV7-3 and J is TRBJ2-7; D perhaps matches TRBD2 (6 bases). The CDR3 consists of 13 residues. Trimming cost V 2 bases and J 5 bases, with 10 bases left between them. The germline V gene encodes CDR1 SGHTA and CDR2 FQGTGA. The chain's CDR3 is CASSLLGGHEQYF. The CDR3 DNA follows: TGTGCCAGCAGCTTATTGGGAGGACACGAGCAGTACTTC.

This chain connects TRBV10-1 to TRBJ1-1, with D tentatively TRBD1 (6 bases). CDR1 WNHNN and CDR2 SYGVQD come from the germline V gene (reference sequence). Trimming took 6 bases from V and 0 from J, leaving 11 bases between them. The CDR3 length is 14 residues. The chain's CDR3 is CASSDGQMNTEAFF. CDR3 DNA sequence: TGCGCCAGCAGCGACGGACAGATGAACACTGAAGCTTTCTTT.

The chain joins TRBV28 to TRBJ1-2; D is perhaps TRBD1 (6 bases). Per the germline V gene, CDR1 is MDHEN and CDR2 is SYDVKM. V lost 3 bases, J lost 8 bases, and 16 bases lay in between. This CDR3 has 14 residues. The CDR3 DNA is TGTGCCAGCAGTTTCGGGCAGGGGATGGAAGGCTACACCTTC. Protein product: CASSFGQGMEGYTF.

The CDR3 nucleotides read TGTGCCATCACGACAGGGACCTCTGGAAACACCATATATTTT. Its translation is CAITTGTSGNTIYF. The chain combines TRBV10-3 with TRBJ1-3, with TRBD1 identical over 7 bases. The junction had 3 bases not matched to a gene; V was cut back by 7 bases and J by 0 bases. The CDR3 consists of 14 residues. The germline V gene has CDR1 ENHRY and CDR2 SYGVKD.

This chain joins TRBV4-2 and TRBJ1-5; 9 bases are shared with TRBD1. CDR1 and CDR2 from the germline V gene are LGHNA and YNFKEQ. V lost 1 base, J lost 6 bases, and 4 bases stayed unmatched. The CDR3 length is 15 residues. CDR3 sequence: CASSQGTGEGQPQHF. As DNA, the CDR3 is TGTGCCAGCAGCCAAGGGACAGGGGAGGGTCAGCCCCAGCATTTT.

The CDR3 nucleotides read TGTGCCAGCAGTGTGGCGGGTTACGAGCAGTACTTC. Protein product: CASSVAGYEQYF. This sequence joins TRBV25-1 and TRBJ2-7; TRBD2 might be the D (5 bases). CDR1 is MGHDK, CDR2 SYGVNS, per germline. The CDR3 spans 12 residues. V was shortened by 4 bases and J by 4 bases, with 8 bases between the two germline ends.

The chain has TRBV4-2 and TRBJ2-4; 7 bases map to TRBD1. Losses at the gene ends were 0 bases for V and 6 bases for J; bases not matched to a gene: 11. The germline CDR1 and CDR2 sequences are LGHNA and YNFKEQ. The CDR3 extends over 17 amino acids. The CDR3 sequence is CASSQDWAARGLNIQYF. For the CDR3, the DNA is TGTGCCAGCAGCCAAGATTGGGCAGCCAGGGGGTTAAACATTCAGTACTTC.

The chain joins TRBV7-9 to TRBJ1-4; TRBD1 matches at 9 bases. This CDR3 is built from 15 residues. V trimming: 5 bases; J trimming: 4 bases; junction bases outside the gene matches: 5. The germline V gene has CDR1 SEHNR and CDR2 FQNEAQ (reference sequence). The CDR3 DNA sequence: TGTGCCAGCAGCGGACGGACAGGGGTTAATGAAAAACTGTTTTTT. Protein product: CASSGRTGVNEKLFF.

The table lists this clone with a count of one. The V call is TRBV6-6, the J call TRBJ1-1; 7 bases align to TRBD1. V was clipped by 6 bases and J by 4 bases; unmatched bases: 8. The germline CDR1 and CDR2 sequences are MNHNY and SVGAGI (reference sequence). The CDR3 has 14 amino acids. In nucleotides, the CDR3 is TGTGCCAGCAGCTACACAGGGGTCGGCACTGAAGCTTTCTTT. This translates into CASSYTGVGTEAFF.

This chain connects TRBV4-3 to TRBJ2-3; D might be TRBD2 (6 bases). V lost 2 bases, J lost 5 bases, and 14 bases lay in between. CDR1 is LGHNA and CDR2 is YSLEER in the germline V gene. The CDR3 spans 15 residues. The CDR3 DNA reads TGCGCCAGCAGCCAAACACCGGGACTTGGAGATACGCAGTATTTT. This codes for CASSQTPGLGDTQYF.

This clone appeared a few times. The CDR3 region is CAWSTREQTGADTQYF. For the CDR3, the DNA is TGTGCCTGGAGTACCAGAGAGCAGACAGGGGCAGATACGCAGTATTTT. The gene calls are TRBV30 and TRBJ2-3; 8 bases are shared with TRBD1. The ends lost 2 bases at V and 4 bases at J; junction bases unmatched: 11. Germline V CDR1 and CDR2: GTSNPN, SVGIG (reference sequence). This CDR3 is 16 amino acids long.

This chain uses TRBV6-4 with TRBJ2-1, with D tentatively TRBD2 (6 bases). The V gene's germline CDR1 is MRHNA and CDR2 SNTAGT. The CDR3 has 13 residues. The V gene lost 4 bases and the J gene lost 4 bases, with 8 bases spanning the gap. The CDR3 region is CASSVGTYNEQFF. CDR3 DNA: TGTGCCAGCAGTGTCGGGACTTACAATGAGCAGTTCTTC.

CDR3 amino acids: CASSERGGIQPQHF. CDR3 DNA: TGTGCCAGCAGTGAACGTGGGGGGATTCAGCCCCAGCATTTT. The rearrangement links TRBV6-1 to TRBJ1-5, with D maybe TRBD1 (5 bases). Trimming took 2 bases from V and 6 from J, leaving 11 bases between them. The V gene's germline CDR1 is MNHNS and CDR2 SASEGT. The CDR3 contains 14 residues.

The CDR3 loop reads CASKRSGGYGTEAFF. CDR3 in DNA: TGTGCCAGCAAAAGAAGCGGTGGTTACGGCACTGAAGCTTTCTTT. This chain uses TRBV27 with TRBJ1-1; D unresolved. The length of the CDR3 is 15 residues. Between the trimmed V and J ends, which lost 7 bases and 4 bases, there was a span of 19 bases. The germline V gene encodes CDR1 MNHEY and CDR2 SMNVEV (reference sequence).